This TCR beta chain is drawn from a study of blood T cell repertoires in COVID-19. About the research overall: Researchers got acute and convalescent COVID-19 samples from the United States, Italy and Spain. PBMCs, B-cell-depleted T cells, or T cells provided the cDNA or gDNA that made up the material.

Original analysis: Amplification of reference gene primers provided the estimated nucleated cell counts. Clones were read by immunoSEQ multiplex PCR, and TCRdb kept only the in-frame ones, dropping some. V and J calls and clone size are as listed in that table; D and trimming were resolved from the DNA. This sample carries 400,000 to 450,000 clones, roughly 90% of them seen once, and the ten largest clones take 1.4% to 1.5%. V was pared by 5 bases and J by 3 bases, with 13 bases between. CDR3 length equals 14 residues. Germline CDR1 is MNHEY and CDR2 is SVGAGI. The sample consisted of peripheral blood. This receptor was identified in a woman aged 25 to 39 with active or convalescent COVID-19. The chain recombines TRBV6-5 with TRBJ2-5; D not certain. The CDR3 loop is CASSPRVHEETQYF. CDR3 DNA sequence: TGTGCCAGCAGTCCCCGGGTCCACGAAGAGACCCAGTACTTC.